The 30 T cell receptor beta chains given below trace back to one sample, sequenced in a study of regulatory T cells in long-lasting Graves disease (dated by TCRdb to 2020 to 2022). Libraries came from multiplex PCR. Reads for this sample came from an Illumina HiSeq 4000. To build TCR beta libraries, CDR3 regions were amplified by Arm-PCR using iRepertoire HTBI primers. TCRdb redid the processing of the public reads, applying fastp at Q25 and MiXCR, and retained in-frame beta chains. Merged by CDR3 protein, the rows form single entries marked with the most common genes and DNA. The sample table contains over 450,000 distinct CDR3 sequences; only one count was recorded for around 12% of them. About 8.3% of the sample goes to the ten largest clones. What this sample's time point label stands for: newly diagnosed GD, antithyroid drugs for less than 3 months. For both TCR sequencing and RNA sequencing, RNA was extracted from PBMCs in TRIzol.

A further study also used this sample, focusing on T cells in Graves' hyperthyroidism and ophthalmopathy.

The sample in question was peripheral blood mononuclear cells (PBMCs), obtained at new diagnosis, from a patient treated with antithyroid drugs. The source is a woman between 25 and 40 years old with Graves disease. Donor details come from another sample of the same person, matched by shared clones.

This clonotype has a count of ten or more. The chain joins TRBV3-1 to TRBJ2-4; tentatively, D is TRBD1 (6 bases). This CDR3 has 15 residues. Per the germline V gene, CDR1 is LGHDT and CDR2 is YNNKEL (reference sequence). V lost 3 bases to trimming and J lost 2 bases, with 11 bases between them. In DNA, the CDR3 is TGTGCCAGCAGCCACAGGGGAAGGACCAAAAACATTCAGTACTTC. Its translation: CASSHRGRTKNIQYF.

This clonotype was counted at least ten times. The rearrangement links TRBV5-1 to TRBJ2-1; the match to TRBD1 covers 8 bases. CDR1 is SGHRS, CDR2 YFSETQ, per germline. V lost 4 bases and J lost 5; bases outside the gene matches: 8. This CDR3 region has 15 residues. The CDR3 spells CASSGSRGPDNEQFF. For the CDR3, the DNA is TGCGCCAGCAGCGGGTCCAGGGGGCCGGACAATGAGCAGTTCTTC.

This clonotype occurred many times. This sequence joins TRBV19 and TRBJ1-1, with 7 positions matching TRBD1. The length of the CDR3 is 16 residues. Germline assignment: CDR1 LNHDA and CDR2 SQIVND (reference sequence). V was clipped by 3 bases and J by 2 bases; unmatched bases: 9. In DNA form, the CDR3 reads TGTGCCAGTAGTATCTCAGGGGGGCTCCAAAACACTGAAGCTTTCTTT. Translating gives CASSISGGLQNTEAFF.

There are many counts of this clonotype. V gene TRBV6-5 combines with J gene TRBJ1-1; 8 nucleotides line up with TRBD1. CDR1 and CDR2 (germline): MNHEY, SVGAGI. Unmatched junction bases numbered 7, after V lost 0 bases and J lost 1 base. CDR3 length equals 17 residues. CDR3 amino acids: CASSYSAGGSGNTEAFF. For the CDR3, the DNA is TGTGCCAGCAGTTACTCGGCAGGGGGCTCAGGGAACACTGAAGCTTTCTTT.

Many counts were recorded for this clonotype. The genes are TRBV7-2 and TRBJ2-5; weak D call: TRBD2 (6 bases). The CDR3 is made up of 15 amino acids. Between the trimmed V and J ends, which lost 6 bases and 4 bases, there was a span of 18 bases. Germline CDR1 reads SGHTA; CDR2 reads FQGNSA. The DNA of the CDR3 is TGTGCCAGCAGGCCCGGGACCCCCGGGGGAGAGACCCAGTACTTC. This codes for CASRPGTPGGETQYF.

At least ten counts were recorded for this clonotype. The chain recombines TRBV6-5 with TRBJ2-1; the D gene is possibly TRBD1 (6 bases). This CDR3 region has 15 residues. The ends were cut back, 2 bases at V and 0 bases at J, with 8 bases in the middle. From germline, CDR1 is MNHEY and CDR2 SVGAGI. The CDR3 DNA sequence: TGTGCCAGCAGTTACAAAGGGGGCTCCTACAATGAGCAGTTCTTC. This encodes CASSYKGGSYNEQFF.

This chain joins TRBV4-2 and TRBJ2-7; a weak D match, TRBD1 (6 bases). This CDR3 comprises 15 residues. Trimming took off 1 base at V and 2 bases at J, with 12 bases between the two ends. From germline, CDR1 is LGHNA and CDR2 YNFKEQ. CDR3 sequence reads: CASSQGGQEAYEQYF. CDR3 nucleotide sequence: TGTGCCAGCAGCCAAGGGGGGCAGGAGGCCTACGAGCAGTACTTC.

The chain links TRBV6-1 to TRBJ2-1; the match to TRBD2 covers 9 bases. V shed 6 bases and J 4 bases; nucleotides not matched to a gene: 7. Per the germline V gene, CDR1 is MNHNS and CDR2 is SASEGT. The CDR3 is made up of 15 amino acids. The CDR3 nucleotides are TGTGCCAGCAGGGGGGCGGGAGGGGGATACAATGAGCAGTTCTTC. Translating it yields CASRGAGGGYNEQFF.

This clonotype has ten or more counts. The conserved final phenylalanine or tryptophan is absent from the CDR3, which likely points to a read error. This chain connects TRBV27 to TRBJ1-4; D possibly corresponds to TRBD1 (5 bases). The germline gives CDR1 MNHEY, CDR2 SMNVEV (reference sequence). The V end lost 3 bases, the J end lost 6 bases, and 8 bases lay between the germline ends. The CDR3 totals 13 residues. CDR3 nucleotide sequence: TGTGCCAGCAGTTTGACAGTAGATGAAAAACTGTTTTCT. Amino acids: CASSLTVDEKLFS.

This clonotype was detected ten times or more. V and J are TRBV7-9 and TRBJ2-5; 7 positions match TRBD1. From germline, CDR1 is SEHNR and CDR2 FQNEAQ (reference sequence). V trimming: 7 bases; J trimming: 7 bases; junction bases outside the gene matches: 18. This CDR3 is 16 amino acids long. The CDR3 DNA is TGTGCCAGCACCGACAGAGGGGGCGGGTTCGTTGGGACCCAGTACTTC. Protein sequence: CASTDRGGGFVGTQYF.

On this clonotype: A read error may explain this, as a much larger clone is one base away. CDR3 DNA sequence: TGTGCCAGCAGTTTGGGGAGACCTCAAGAGACCCAGTACTTC. Its protein is CASSLGRPQETQYF. This sequence joins TRBV25-1 and TRBJ2-5; D may be TRBD2 (5 bases). Germline values: CDR1 MGHDK, CDR2 SYGVNS. This CDR3 region has 14 residues. V lost 5 bases and J lost 2, with 12 bases in between.

This clonotype was seen ten or more times. The chain recombines TRBV7-9 with TRBJ2-1; D is ambiguous. The CDR3 has 16 amino acids. Germline V gene lookup returns CDR1 SEHNR and CDR2 FQNEAQ (reference sequence). V shed 2 bases and J shed 0 bases, with 11 bases lying between them. The CDR3 bases are TGTGCCAGCAGCTTACGGCTGAGGAGCTCCTACAATGAGCAGTTCTTC. Translated: CASSLRLRSSYNEQFF. Variable domain in full (rest from reference TRBV7-9 and TRBJ2-1): DTGVSQNPRHKITKRGQNVTFRCDPISEHNRLYWYRQTLGQGPEFLTYFQNEAQLEKSRLLSDRFSAERPKGSFSTLEIQRTEQGDSAMYLCASSLRLRSSYNEQFFGPGTRLTVL.

The table lists this clonotype with many counts. The V gene is TRBV11-2, the J gene TRBJ2-2; 7 nucleotides agree with TRBD1. After removal of 4 bases from V and 4 bases from J, the junction contained 3 bases not matched to a gene. The CDR3 has 14 residues. Germline CDR1 and CDR2: SGHAT and FQNNGV. CDR3 region: CASSSGQSTGELFF. Here the CDR3 DNA reads TGTGCCAGCAGCTCGGGACAGAGCACCGGGGAGCTGTTTTTT.

This clonotype was detected ten times or more. The chain has TRBV19 and TRBJ2-1, with 9 bases that match TRBD2. This CDR3 comprises 15 residues. J gave up 10 bases and V 7 bases, and 14 bases lay outside the gene matches. The germline gives CDR1 LNHDA, CDR2 SQIVND (reference sequence). For the CDR3, the DNA is TGTGCCAGTACACCTCGGGGTAGCGGGAGAGGCGAGCAGTTCTTC. Protein: CASTPRGSGRGEQFF.

The V gene is TRBV19, the J gene TRBJ1-1; D perhaps matches TRBD1 (5 bases). This CDR3 is built from 15 residues. V was trimmed by 5 bases and J by 2 bases, leaving 15 bases between them. Germline CDR1 is LNHDA and CDR2 is SQIVND (reference sequence). DNA for the CDR3: TGTGCCAGTAGTGGTCCGGGGGGACTCAACACTGAAGCTTTCTTT. It translates to CASSGPGGLNTEAFF.

The chain uses TRBV18 and TRBJ1-5, with TRBD1 as a possible D gene (6 bases). V gave up 5 bases and J gave up 5 bases, with 10 bases separating them. Germline CDR1 reads KGHSH; CDR2 reads LQKENI. The length of the CDR3 is 13 residues. The CDR3 DNA sequence: TGTGCCAGCTCAACAGGACAGTATCAGCCCCAGCATTTT. Residues: CASSTGQYQPQHF.

The chain employs TRBV19 and TRBJ1-2, with D possibly TRBD1 on 5 matching bases. Looked up from germline, CDR1 is LNHDA and CDR2 is SQIVND (reference sequence). Trimming took off 0 bases at V and 6 bases at J, with 11 bases between the two ends. The CDR3 is made up of 14 amino acids. CDR3 in DNA: TGTGCCAGTAGTATAGATCGGGGGGTGCATGGCTACACCTTC. Protein product: CASSIDRGVHGYTF.

A few counts support this clonotype. The chain employs TRBV27 and TRBJ2-1; 9 bases align to TRBD2. After removal of 7 bases from V and 0 bases from J, the junction contained 7 bases not matched to a gene. The CDR3 spans 16 residues. Germline lookup yields CDR1 MNHEY and CDR2 SMNVEV (reference sequence). The CDR3 DNA follows: TGTGCCAGCAAACGATTAGCGGGAGACTCCTACAATGAGCAGTTCTTC. Protein: CASKRLAGDSYNEQFF.

This clonotype has a handful of counts. This may arise from a read error, as a much more abundant clone is one base away. The J gene is TRBJ1-4, the V gene TRBV11-2; D is unclear. Germline V CDR1 and CDR2: SGHAT, FQNNGV. The CDR3 spans 15 residues. The CDR3 nucleotides are TGTGCCAGCAGCCGCGGACTCAAGGGCGGCGAAAAACCGTTTTTT. Translating it yields CASSRGLKGGEKPFF.

This clonotype was seen ten or more times. At one boundary the junction diverges from the germline segment, which might be a read error. The chain links TRBV11-2 to TRBJ2-1; 11 nucleotides line up with TRBD2. Germline loops: CDR1 SGHAT, CDR2 FQNNGV. CDR3 length: 15 amino acids. The CDR3 loop reads CASILAGGQGNEQFF. CDR3 nucleotides: TGTGCCAGCATCTTAGCGGGAGGGCAGGGCAATGAGCAGTTCTTC.

In this sample, this clonotype turned up many times. The genes are TRBV9 and TRBJ2-2, with 7 positions matching TRBD1. Looked up from germline, CDR1 is SGDLS and CDR2 is YYNGEE. J lost 4 bases, V lost 4 bases, and 16 bases had no gene match. This CDR3 is 18 amino acids long. The CDR3 nucleotides read TGTGCCAGCAGCTCTGACAGGGTTGCCGTCTCCGTCACCGGGGAGCTGTTTTTT. Its protein product is CASSSDRVAVSVTGELFF.

CDR3 nucleotide sequence: TGTGCCAGTAGTTCTGGGACAGTTAACACAGATACGCAGTATTTT. This codes for CASSSGTVNTDTQYF. The V call is TRBV19, the J call TRBJ2-3; TRBD1 agrees at 7 bases. The V segment lost 5 bases and the J segment 2 bases; nucleotides outside the gene matches: 7. CDR3 length: 15 residues. Germline CDR1 LNHDA, CDR2 SQIVND (reference sequence).

There are many counts of this clonotype. CDR3 loop: CASSRQLSGANVLTF. CDR3 DNA sequence: TGCGCCAGCAGTCGACAGCTCTCTGGGGCCAACGTCCTGACTTTC. The chain employs TRBV5-1 and TRBJ2-6; a possible D gene is TRBD1 (5 bases). V was shortened by 5 bases and J by 0 bases, with 9 bases between the two germline ends. CDR3 size: 15 residues. The germline CDR1 and CDR2 sequences are SGHRS and YFSETQ.

The sample holds a few counts of this clonotype. The chain carries TRBV27 and TRBJ1-6; D gene unclear. Between the trimmed V and J ends, which lost 9 bases and 7 bases, there was a span of 13 bases. CDR1 and CDR2 (germline): MNHEY, SMNVEV (reference sequence). The length of the CDR3 is 13 residues. The DNA for the CDR3 is TGTGCCAGTCCCCCCGCCCTAAATTCACCCCTCCACTTT. As protein: CASPPALNSPLHF.

This chain connects TRBV24-1 to TRBJ2-1; possibly TRBD2 for D (6 bases). The CDR3 is 14 residues long. Germline CDR1 and CDR2: KGHDR and SFDVKD. V lost 6 bases and J 8 bases, leaving 16 bases between the germline ends. This CDR3 reads CATSSTSPGDEQFF. In DNA form, the CDR3 reads TGTGCCACCAGTTCCACTAGCCCCGGAGATGAGCAGTTCTTC.

This clonotype was seen repeatedly, ten times or more. This sequence joins TRBV3-1 and TRBJ1-4; 7 nucleotides match TRBD1. CDR1 LGHDT and CDR2 YNNKEL come from the germline V gene (reference sequence). This CDR3 is 15 amino acids long. Unmatched junction bases numbered 8, after V lost 4 bases and J lost 6 bases. The CDR3 bases are TGTGCCAGCAGCCCCCAAGACAGGGTATATGAAAAACTGTTTTTT. This codes for CASSPQDRVYEKLFF.

In this sample, this clonotype turned up a few times. The chain employs TRBV6-1 and TRBJ1-5; weak D call: TRBD1 (6 bases). CDR1 is MNHNS, CDR2 SASEGT, per germline. V was shortened by 2 bases and J by 4 bases, with 12 bases between the two germline ends. This CDR3 contains 15 residues. The CDR3 DNA is TGTGCCAGCAGTGAACACCGAACAGGGAATCAGCCCCAGCATTTT. Amino acid sequence: CASSEHRTGNQPQHF.

The gene calls are TRBV11-3 and TRBJ2-3, with TRBD2 identical over 7 bases. The CDR3 loop spans 16 amino acids. Germline CDR1 is SGHNT and CDR2 is YENEEA. Trimming at V came to 0 bases and at J to 4 bases, leaving 7 bases not matched to a gene. Here the CDR3 reads CASSLEAGEAPDTQYF. DNA of the CDR3: TGTGCCAGCAGCTTAGAGGCGGGAGAAGCACCAGATACGCAGTATTTT.

As regards this clonotype: Since a far larger clone is one base different, this is likely a read error. The chain uses TRBV27 and TRBJ2-5, with a weak D call TRBD1 (6 bases). The germline CDR1 and CDR2 sequences are MNHEY and SMNVEV (reference sequence). This CDR3 is 15 amino acids long. The CDR3 region is CASRAKQGFQETQHF. In nucleotides, the CDR3 is TGTGCCAGCAGAGCCAAACAGGGATTTCAAGAGACCCAGCACTTC.

This clonotype was seen only a few times. V is TRBV30 and J is TRBJ1-5; 8 nucleotides match TRBD1. Germline V gene lookup returns CDR1 GTSNPN and CDR2 SVGIG (reference sequence). This CDR3 is built from 15 residues. V gave up 7 bases and J gave up 2 bases; unmatched junction bases: 10. The DNA for the CDR3 is TGTGCCTTGCAACAGGGGGGTCTTGGCAATCAGCCCCAGCATTTT. Residues: CALQQGGLGNQPQHF.